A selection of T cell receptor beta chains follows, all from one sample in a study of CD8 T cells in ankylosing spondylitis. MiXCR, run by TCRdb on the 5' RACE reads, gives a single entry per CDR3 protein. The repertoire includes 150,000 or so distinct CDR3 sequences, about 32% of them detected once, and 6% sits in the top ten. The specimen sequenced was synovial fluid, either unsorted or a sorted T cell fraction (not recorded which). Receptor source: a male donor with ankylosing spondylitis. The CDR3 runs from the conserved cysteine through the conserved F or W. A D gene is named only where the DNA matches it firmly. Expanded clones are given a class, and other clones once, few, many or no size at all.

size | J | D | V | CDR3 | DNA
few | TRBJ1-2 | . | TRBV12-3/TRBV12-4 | CASSFKADYGYTF | TGTGCCAGCAGTTTTAAAGCGGACTATGGCTACACCTTC
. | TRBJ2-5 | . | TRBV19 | CASSPSRVTQETQYF | TGTGCCAGTAGTCCCTCCCGGGTAACCCAAGAGACCCAGTACTTC
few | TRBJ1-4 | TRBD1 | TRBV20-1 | CSAREEGTGEKLFF | TGCAGTGCTAGAGAAGAAGGGACAGGCGAAAAACTGTTTTTT
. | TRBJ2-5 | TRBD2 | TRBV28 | CASSSLAGGEETQYF | TGTGCCAGCAGTTCACTCGCGGGAGGCGAAGAGACCCAGTACTTC
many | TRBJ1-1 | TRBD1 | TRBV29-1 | CSATDRVAGEAFF | TGCAGCGCCACGGACAGGGTCGCTGGTGAAGCTTTCTTT
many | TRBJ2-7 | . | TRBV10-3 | CAISAIRGASYEQYF | TGTGCCATCAGCGCGATCCGGGGGGCCTCCTACGAGCAGTACTTC
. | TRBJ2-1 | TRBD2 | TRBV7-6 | CASSTRLADHNEQFF | TGTGCCAGCAGCACCAGACTAGCGGACCACAATGAGCAGTTCTTC
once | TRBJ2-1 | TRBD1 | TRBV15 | CATSRDRGYNEQFF | TGTGCCACCAGTCGAGACAGGGGCTACAATGAGCAGTTCTTC
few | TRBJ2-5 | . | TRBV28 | CASSSRERETQYF | TGTGCCAGCAGTTCGCGGGAAAGAGAGACCCAGTACTTC
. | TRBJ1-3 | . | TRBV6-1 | CASSPFGQTSGNTIYF | TGTGCCAGCAGTCCCTTCGGGCAGACCTCTGGAAACACCATATATTTT
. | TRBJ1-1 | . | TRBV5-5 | CASSLEGRLNTEAFF | TGTGCCAGCAGCTTGGAGGGCAGATTGAACACTGAAGCTTTCTTT
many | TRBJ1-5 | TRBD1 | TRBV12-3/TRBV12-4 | CASSQNRGGSSPPQHF | TGTGCCAGCAGTCAAAACAGGGGAGGTTCGTCGCCGCCCCAGCATTTT
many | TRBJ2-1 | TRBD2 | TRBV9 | CASSVIPSGGVGYNEQFF | TGTGCCAGCAGCGTAATTCCTAGCGGGGGGGTTGGGTACAATGAGCAGTTCTTC
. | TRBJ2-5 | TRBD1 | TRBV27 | CASRGTGGFEETQYF | TGTGCCAGCAGGGGGACAGGGGGATTTGAAGAGACCCAGTACTTC
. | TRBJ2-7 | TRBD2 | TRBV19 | CASSKTLAGVREQYF | TGTGCCAGTAGCAAAACCCTAGCGGGGGTTCGAGAGCAGTACTTC
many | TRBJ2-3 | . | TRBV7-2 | CASSLWGPPDTQYF | TGTGCCAGCAGCTTATGGGGACCACCCGATACGCAGTATTTT
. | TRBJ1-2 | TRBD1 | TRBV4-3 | CASSQGGQGYNGYTF | TGCGCCAGCAGCCAAGGAGGACAGGGGTATAATGGCTACACCTTC
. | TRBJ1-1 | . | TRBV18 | CASSPRESAAFF | TGTGCCAGCTCACCACGAGAGAGTGCAGCTTTCTTT
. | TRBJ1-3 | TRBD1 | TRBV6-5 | CASSWRDRGSSGNTIYF | TGTGCCAGCAGTTGGAGGGACAGGGGAAGCTCTGGAAACACCATATATTTT
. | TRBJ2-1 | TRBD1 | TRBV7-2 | CASSSTLQGYNEQFF | TGTGCCAGCAGCTCCACCTTACAGGGGTACAATGAGCAGTTCTTC
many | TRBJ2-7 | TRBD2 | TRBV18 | CASSPGGTSGRAGEQYF | TGTGCCAGCTCCCCCGGAGGAACAAGCGGGAGGGCCGGAGAGCAGTACTTC
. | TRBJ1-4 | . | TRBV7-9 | CASSSGRNFNEKLFF | TGTGCCAGCAGCTCCGGACGGAATTTTAATGAAAAACTGTTTTTT
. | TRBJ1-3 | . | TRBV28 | CASSSTGTPVSGNTIYF | TGTGCCAGCAGTTCCACCGGGACACCTGTTTCTGGAAACACCATATATTTT
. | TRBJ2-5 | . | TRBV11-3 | CASSLGTGWGETQYF | TGTGCCAGCAGCTTAGGAACCGGGTGGGGAGAGACCCAGTACTTC
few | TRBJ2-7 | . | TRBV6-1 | CASSVDSFLTYEQYF | TGTGCCAGCAGTGTGGACAGTTTCTTAACCTACGAGCAGTACTTC
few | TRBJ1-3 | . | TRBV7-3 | CASSDRGGPGNTIYF | TGTGCCAGCAGCGATCGGGGAGGGCCTGGAAACACCATATATTTT
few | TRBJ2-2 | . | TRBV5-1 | CASSFPRVTGELFF | TGCGCCAGCAGCTTCCCCCGGGTCACCGGGGAGCTGTTTTTT
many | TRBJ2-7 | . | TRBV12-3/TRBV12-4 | CASSFSYGIKGEQYF | TGTGCCAGCAGTTTTTCTTATGGGATTAAGGGGGAGCAGTACTTC
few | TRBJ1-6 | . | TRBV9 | CASSVHTGYAISYNSPLHF | TGTGCCAGCAGCGTACACACAGGGTACGCAATCTCCTATAATTCACCCCTCCACTTT
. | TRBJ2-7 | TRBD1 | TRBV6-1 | CASRKVSSGTAPFEQYF | TGTGCCAGCAGGAAGGTCTCTTCCGGGACAGCCCCTTTCGAGCAGTACTTC
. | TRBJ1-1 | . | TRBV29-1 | CSVSQNTEAFF | TGCAGCGTATCCCAGAACACTGAAGCTTTCTTT
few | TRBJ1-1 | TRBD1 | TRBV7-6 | CASSLWGQAEAFF | TGTGCCAGCAGCTTATGGGGACAGGCTGAAGCTTTCTTT
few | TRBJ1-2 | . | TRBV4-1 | CASSQKPEGFYGYTF | TGCGCCAGCAGCCAAAAACCCGAGGGATTCTATGGCTACACCTTC
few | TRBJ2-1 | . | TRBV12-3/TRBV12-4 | CASRTGLTYNEQFF | TGTGCCAGCAGAACAGGTCTCACCTACAATGAGCAGTTCTTC